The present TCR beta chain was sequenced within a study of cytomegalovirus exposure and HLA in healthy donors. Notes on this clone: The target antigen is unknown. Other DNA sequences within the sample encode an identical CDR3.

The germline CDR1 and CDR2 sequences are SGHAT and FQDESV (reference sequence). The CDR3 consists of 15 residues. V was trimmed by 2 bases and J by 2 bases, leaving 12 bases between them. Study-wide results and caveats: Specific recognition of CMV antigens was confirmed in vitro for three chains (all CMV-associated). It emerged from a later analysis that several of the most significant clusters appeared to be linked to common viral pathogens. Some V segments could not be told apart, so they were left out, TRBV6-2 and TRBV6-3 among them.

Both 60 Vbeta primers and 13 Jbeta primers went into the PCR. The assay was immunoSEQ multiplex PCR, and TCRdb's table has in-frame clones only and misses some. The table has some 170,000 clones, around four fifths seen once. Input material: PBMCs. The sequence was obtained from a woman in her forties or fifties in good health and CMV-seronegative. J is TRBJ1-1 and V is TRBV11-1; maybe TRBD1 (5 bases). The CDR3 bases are TGTGCCAGCAGCTTATTGGTCCAGGGTAACACTGAAGCTTTCTTT. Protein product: CASSLLVQGNTEAFF.